One and the same sample provided the 30 T cell receptor beta chains below, sequenced in a study of blood T cell repertoires in COVID-19. Some clones are missing from TCRdb's copy, which holds only in-frame ones; the method was immunoSEQ multiplex PCR. Here the sample spans roughly 260,000 clones, 86% being singletons. The sample comprised peripheral blood. The receptors shown here come from a man aged 40-55 years who had recovered from COVID-19.

The rearrangement joins TRBV29-1 to TRBJ1-2; 7 nucleotides line up with TRBD1. The CDR3 has 12 residues. Germline CDR1 is SQVTM and CDR2 is ANQGSEA. Losses at the gene ends were 6 bases for V and 2 bases for J; bases not matched to a gene: 3. The CDR3 spells CSVATGNYGYTF. CDR3 bases: TGCAGCGTAGCGACAGGGAACTATGGCTACACCTTC.

V is TRBV2 and J is TRBJ2-7, with D uncertain. The CDR3 is 12 amino acids. CDR1 SNHLY and CDR2 FYNNEI come from the germline V gene. As DNA, the CDR3 is TGTGCTAGCCTCCCTAACGGTTACGAGCAGTACTTC. Protein sequence: CASLPNGYEQYF.

This clone was counted a single time. The chain joins TRBV11-3 to TRBJ2-3, with 9 bases matching TRBD1. The CDR3 contains 16 residues. Per the germline V gene, CDR1 is SGHNT and CDR2 is YENEEA. The V segment lost 1 base and the J segment 4 bases; nucleotides outside the gene matches: 6. The CDR3 loop reads CASSLARTGVADTQYF. CDR3 nucleotides: TGTGCCAGCAGCTTAGCCCGGACAGGGGTAGCAGATACGCAGTATTTT.

This clone was detected many times. The rearrangement links TRBV27 to TRBJ2-7; TRBD1 is a possible D gene (5 bases). Germline V gene lookup returns CDR1 MNHEY and CDR2 SMNVEV (reference sequence). CDR3 length: 14 amino acids. V was clipped by 6 bases and J by 3 bases, with 15 bases between them. In nucleotides, the CDR3 is TGTGCCAGCAGATCCCGGACAACATACTACGAGCAGTACTTC. Its translation is CASRSRTTYYEQYF.

The chain carries TRBV11-2 and TRBJ2-3; 9 bases are shared with TRBD2. CDR3 length equals 16 residues. V lost 2 bases to trimming and J lost 5 bases; unmatched junction nucleotides: 8. The germline V gene has CDR1 SGHAT and CDR2 FQNNGV. CDR3 coding DNA: TGTGCCAGCAGCTTATTAACTAGCGGGTCCAAAGATACGCAGTATTTT. It is translated as CASSLLTSGSKDTQYF.

The chain combines TRBV23-1 with TRBJ2-7; weak D call: TRBD2 (6 bases). TRBV23-1 is treated as an ORF (open reading frame) with a function not yet certain. The CDR3 consists of 15 residues. V gave up 1 base and J gave up 3 bases, with 13 bases separating them. CDR3: CASSQWEAVYYEQYF. CDR3 in DNA: TGCGCCAGCAGTCAATGGGAGGCAGTATACTACGAGCAGTACTTC.

The J gene is TRBJ2-7, the V gene TRBV2, with 10 bases aligning to TRBD1. V was pared by 5 bases and J by 6 bases, with 7 bases of the junction left unmatched. The length of the CDR3 is 14 residues. Germline V gives CDR1 SNHLY, CDR2 FYNNEI. CDR3 DNA: TGTGCCAGCAGTCGGGACAGGGGAGTTGGCGAGCAGTACTTC. It translates to CASSRDRGVGEQYF.

The chain links TRBV5-4 to TRBJ2-2; TRBD1 aligns across 8 bases. The germline gives CDR1 SGHNT, CDR2 YYREEE (reference sequence). This CDR3 comprises 14 residues. Trimming at V came to 4 bases and at J to 7 bases, leaving 6 bases not matched to a gene. Here the CDR3 DNA reads TGTGCCAGCAGCAGGACAGGGACCGGCGGGGAGCTGTTTTTT. Its translation is CASSRTGTGGELFF.

The chain recombines TRBV14 with TRBJ2-3; 11 bases agree with TRBD2. V lost 0 bases, J lost 5 bases, and 10 bases stayed unmatched. Germline CDR1 reads SGHDN; CDR2 reads FVKESK. This CDR3 has 18 amino acids. The CDR3 loop reads CASSQERASGGRGDTQYF. The CDR3 DNA reads TGTGCCAGCAGCCAAGAAAGGGCTAGCGGGGGGCGAGGAGATACGCAGTATTTT. The full variable domain, with the rest looked up from reference TRBV14 and TRBJ2-3, is EAGVTQFPSHSVIEKGQTVTLRCDPISGHDNLYWYRRVMGKEIKFLLHFVKESKQDESGMPNNRFLAERTGGTYSTLKVQPAELEDSGVYFCASSQERASGGRGDTQYFGPGTRLTVL.

The rearrangement uses TRBV7-2 and TRBJ2-3, with TRBD2 matching 7 bases. Germline assignment: CDR1 SGHTA and CDR2 FQGNSA. The CDR3 has 15 amino acids. With V trimmed by 5 bases and J by 0 bases, 5 bases remained unmatched. CDR3 residues: CASSLRGVSTDTQYF. The CDR3 DNA follows: TGTGCCAGCAGCCTCCGGGGGGTGAGCACAGATACGCAGTATTTT.

A single count supports this clone. V gene TRBV7-2 combines with J gene TRBJ2-7; TRBD1 matches 8 bases. The CDR3 consists of 16 residues. After removal of 5 bases from V and 4 bases from J, the junction contained 13 bases not matched to a gene. Germline V gene sequence: CDR1 SGHTA, CDR2 FQGNSA. For the CDR3, the DNA is TGTGCCAGCAGCCCACCCGGAGGACAGGGTTGGTACGAGCAGTACTTC. Its translation: CASSPPGGQGWYEQYF.

The chain carries TRBV27 and TRBJ2-7, with 13 bases lining up with TRBD2. Germline V gene sequence: CDR1 MNHEY, CDR2 SMNVEV (reference sequence). Trimming removed 5 bases from V and 1 base from J; junction bases left unmatched: 8. CDR3 length: 17 residues. This chain's CDR3 is CASSHRRTSGSSYEQYF. The DNA for the CDR3 is TGTGCCAGCAGTCACCGACGGACTAGCGGGAGTTCCTACGAGCAGTACTTC.

The chain carries TRBV27 and TRBJ2-3; TRBD2 matches at 13 bases. The germline V gene has CDR1 MNHEY and CDR2 SMNVEV (reference sequence). The V and J ends lost 5 bases and 5 bases, in that order; junction bases with no gene match: 10. The CDR3 sequence is 17 residues long. The CDR3 region is CASSQTTSGRPKDTQYF. Here the CDR3 DNA reads TGTGCCAGCAGTCAGACGACTAGCGGGAGGCCAAAAGATACGCAGTATTTT.

V usage is TRBV6-5 and J usage is TRBJ2-3, with 7 positions matching TRBD2. V shed 2 bases and J 0 bases; nucleotides not matched to a gene: 5. The germline CDR1 and CDR2 sequences are MNHEY and SVGAGI. CDR3 length: 16 residues. The DNA of the CDR3 is TGTGCCAGCAGTTACGGCGCGGGGGAAAGCACAGATACGCAGTATTTT. Translating gives CASSYGAGESTDTQYF.

The V and J genes are TRBV11-2 and TRBJ2-1; maybe TRBD1 (6 bases). CDR3 length: 13 amino acids. Germline loops: CDR1 SGHAT, CDR2 FQNNGV. The ends were cut back, 3 bases at V and 7 bases at J, with 10 bases in the middle. The CDR3 region has the DNA TGTGCCAGCAGCTTCGGAAGGGGGAATGAGCAGTTCTTC. Translated: CASSFGRGNEQFF.

The gene calls are TRBV28 and TRBJ2-3; D unresolved. V lost 0 bases and J 2 bases, leaving 12 bases between the germline ends. Germline V gene lookup returns CDR1 MDHEN and CDR2 SYDVKM. This CDR3 comprises 16 residues. CDR3 coding DNA: TGTGCCAGCAGTTTATGGGTCAATGAGGCCACAGATACGCAGTATTTT. Translation: CASSLWVNEATDTQYF.

The chain is built from TRBV5-6 and TRBJ2-6; possibly TRBD2 for D (5 bases). CDR1 and CDR2 (germline): SGHDT, YYEEEE. The length of the CDR3 is 16 residues. Trimming shortened V by 1 base and J by 2 bases, and 10 bases separated the two germline ends. For the CDR3, the DNA is TGTGCCAGCAGCTTGCCGGGGATGCCTGGGGCCAACGTCCTGACTTTC. Translated, it gives CASSLPGMPGANVLTF.

The chain joins TRBV7-8 to TRBJ2-3; the match to TRBD2 covers 9 bases. Germline values: CDR1 SGHVS, CDR2 FQNEAQ. Trimming at V came to 8 bases and at J to 2 bases, leaving 5 bases not matched to a gene. The CDR3 is 14 residues long. CDR3 coding DNA: TGTGCCAGCTCCCTAGCGGGGTTCACAGATACGCAGTATTTT. Protein sequence: CASSLAGFTDTQYF. The full variable domain, with the rest looked up from reference TRBV7-8 and TRBJ2-3, is GAGVSQSPRYKVAKRGQDVALRCDPISGHVSLFWYQQALGQGPEFLTYFQNEAQLDKSGLPSDRFFAERPEGSVSTLKIQRTQQEDSAVYLCASSLAGFTDTQYFGPGTRLTVL.

The chain links TRBV5-6 to TRBJ2-3, with TRBD2 matching over 8 bases. CDR1 and CDR2 from the germline V gene are SGHDT and YYEEEE. The length of the CDR3 is 15 residues. J gave up 4 bases and V 6 bases, and 10 bases lay outside the gene matches. The CDR3: CASTPGLDVPDTQYF. The CDR3 DNA is TGTGCCAGCACTCCGGGACTAGATGTCCCAGATACGCAGTATTTT. Variable domain in full (rest from reference TRBV5-6 and TRBJ2-3): DAGVTQSPTHLIKTRGQQVTLRCSPKSGHDTVSWYQQALGQGPQFIFQYYEEEERQRGNFPDRFSGHQFPNYSSELNVNALLLGDSALYLCASTPGLDVPDTQYFGPGTRLTVL.

As regards this clone: The identical CDR3 is also encoded by other nucleotide sequences in the sample. The J gene is TRBJ2-1, the V gene TRBV5-1; D is ambiguous. CDR3 length: 13 residues. Trimming left V 0 bases short and J 4 bases short, with 5 bases between. Germline assignment: CDR1 SGHRS and CDR2 YFSETQ. CDR3 DNA sequence: TGCGCCAGCAGCTTGGCTGTATACAATGAGCAGTTCTTC. Its protein is CASSLAVYNEQFF.

V usage is TRBV19 and J usage is TRBJ2-1; 9 bases fit TRBD1. The J segment lost 3 bases and the V segment lost 3 bases, leaving 9 bases of the junction unmatched. There are 17 residues in the CDR3. Germline-derived CDR1 and CDR2 are LNHDA and SQIVND (reference sequence). The CDR3 DNA sequence: TGTGCCAGTAGTATGAGGGGCGGGACAGGGCACTACAATGAGCAGTTCTTC. Translated, it gives CASSMRGGTGHYNEQFF.

The V call is TRBV6-5, the J call TRBJ2-3, with D possibly being TRBD1 (6 bases). The ends were cut back, 7 bases at V and 2 bases at J, with 16 bases in the middle. Per germline, CDR1 MNHEY and CDR2 SVGAGI. This CDR3 region has 15 residues. The CDR3 DNA reads as TGTGCCAGCACCCAACGGACAGCCACCACAGATACGCAGTATTTT. Its protein product is CASTQRTATTDTQYF.

The chain combines TRBV25-1 with TRBJ2-5; 7 positions match TRBD1. The CDR3 length is 13 residues. Germline values: CDR1 MGHDK, CDR2 SYGVNS. CDR3 sequence reads: CAAQGQPQETQYF. DNA of the CDR3: TGTGCAGCTCAGGGACAGCCACAAGAGACCCAGTACTTC.

The rearrangement joins TRBV11-1 to TRBJ1-1; tentative D call: TRBD1 (5 bases). The germline gives CDR1 SGHAT, CDR2 FQDESV (reference sequence). The ends were cut back, 3 bases at V and 5 bases at J, with 13 bases in the middle. CDR3 size: 14 residues. The CDR3 nucleotides are TGTGCCAGCAGCTTCGGGGGAGGAGAGACTGAAGCTTTCTTT. Protein sequence: CASSFGGGETEAFF. The entire variable domain, with the rest obtained from reference TRBV11-1 and TRBJ1-1, is as follows: EAEVAQSPRYKITEKSQAVAFWCDPISGHATLYWYRQILGQGPELLVQFQDESVVDDSQLPKDRFSAERLKGVDSTLKIQPAELGDSAMYLCASSFGGGETEAFFGQGTRLTVV.

The V gene is TRBV7-9, the J gene TRBJ2-2; perhaps TRBD1 as D (6 bases). The germline V gene has CDR1 SEHNR and CDR2 FQNEAQ (reference sequence). The CDR3 consists of 17 residues. Trimming took 1 base from V and 4 from J, leaving 16 bases between them. The CDR3 spells CASSLGPDTGRTGELFF. CDR3 in DNA: TGTGCCAGCAGCTTAGGTCCCGATACAGGGCGCACCGGGGAGCTGTTTTTT.

Only one count was recorded for this clone. V gene TRBV18 combines with J gene TRBJ2-7, with TRBD1 identical over 9 bases. In germline, CDR1 is KGHSH, CDR2 LQKENI. The trim removed 5 bases at V and 5 bases at J, leaving 10 bases unmatched. The CDR3 is made up of 15 amino acids. DNA for the CDR3: TGTGCCAGCTCATCCCTCAACAGGGGGCTTAACGAGCAGTACTTC. Translated, it gives CASSSLNRGLNEQYF.

V is TRBV3-1 (or the pseudogene TRBV3-2) and J is TRBJ2-7, with TRBD2 matching over 9 bases. The CDR3 length is 18 residues. V dropped 4 bases and J dropped 4; count of bases not matched to a gene: 17. Germline V gene data show CDR1 as LGHDT and CDR2 as YNNKEL (reference sequence). This CDR3 is CASSPRPPWVAGDYEQYF. Written as DNA, the CDR3 is TGTGCCAGCAGCCCTAGGCCCCCGTGGGTAGCGGGGGATTACGAGCAGTACTTC.

On this clone: It is unclear where the CDR3 begins or ends on the DNA, so no DNA is shown, and the CDR3 is as TCRdb lists it. This chain joins TRBV28 and TRBJ2-7; the D call TRBD1 from the table was never checked on the DNA. From germline, CDR1 is MDHEN and CDR2 SYDVKM. The CDR3 length is 19 residues, termini included. This CDR3 reads CASSLLSGQGFGSGYEQYF.

The chain carries TRBV18 and TRBJ2-7; D gene uncertain. V gave up 3 bases and J gave up 0 bases, with 15 bases separating them. Per germline, CDR1 KGHSH and CDR2 LQKENI. The CDR3 is 16 residues long. CDR3 in amino acids: CASSPLTAQFSYEQYF. In DNA form, the CDR3 reads TGTGCCAGCTCACCGCTCACAGCTCAGTTCTCCTACGAGCAGTACTTC.

Only one count was recorded for this clone. The chain uses TRBV27 and TRBJ2-7; TRBD2 aligns across 8 bases. Trimming removed 7 bases from V and 3 bases from J; junction bases left unmatched: 8. The CDR3 covers 14 residues. Germline V lookup: CDR1 MNHEY, CDR2 SMNVEV (reference sequence). The CDR3 here is CASTRGGGSYEQYF. Written as DNA, the CDR3 is TGTGCCAGCACCCGGGGGGGCGGGAGCTACGAGCAGTACTTC.